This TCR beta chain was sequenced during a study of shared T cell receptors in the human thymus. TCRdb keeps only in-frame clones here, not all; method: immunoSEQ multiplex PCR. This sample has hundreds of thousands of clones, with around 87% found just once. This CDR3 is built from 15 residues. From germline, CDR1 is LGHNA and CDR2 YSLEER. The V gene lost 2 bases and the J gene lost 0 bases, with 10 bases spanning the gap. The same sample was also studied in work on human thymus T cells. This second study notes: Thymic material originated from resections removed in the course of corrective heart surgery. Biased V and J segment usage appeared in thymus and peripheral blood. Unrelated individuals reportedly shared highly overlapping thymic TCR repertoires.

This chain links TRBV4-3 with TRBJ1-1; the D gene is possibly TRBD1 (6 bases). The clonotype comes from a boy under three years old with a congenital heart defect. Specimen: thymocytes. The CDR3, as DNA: TGCGCCAGCAGCCAACAGACAGGAATGAACACTGAAGCTTTCTTT. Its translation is CASSQQTGMNTEAFF.